The 5 T cell receptor beta chains below all came from one sample that was sequenced in a study of blood T cell repertoires in COVID-19. Sequencing was performed with immunoSEQ multiplex PCR; in TCRdb, only in-frame clones are kept and a portion is missing. Of 350,000 to 400,000 clones in the sample, about 90% were seen once. The specimen sequenced was peripheral blood. All receptors come from a woman aged 30 to 39 with COVID-19, enrolled during active disease.

The rearrangement uses TRBV18 and TRBJ1-1; TRBD1 matches 9 bases. The CDR3 contains 15 residues. Germline V CDR1 and CDR2: KGHSH, LQKENI. V dropped 5 bases and J dropped 4; count of bases not matched to a gene: 8. DNA for the CDR3: TGTGCCAGCTCAGTTACAGGGGGCTTGGCCACTGAAGCTTTCTTT. Translated, it gives CASSVTGGLATEAFF.

This clone was seen a handful of times. This sequence joins TRBV25-1 and TRBJ2-1; 8 bases are a match to TRBD2. V was pared by 2 bases and J by 4 bases, with 10 bases of the junction left unmatched. Germline assignment: CDR1 MGHDK and CDR2 SYGVNS. The CDR3 extends over 17 amino acids. The CDR3, as DNA: TGTGCCAGCAGTGAAAGGCACGTAGCGGGAAGGTACAATGAGCAGTTCTTC. Its protein product is CASSERHVAGRYNEQFF.

This chain uses TRBV7-9 with TRBJ1-1; no firm D call. This CDR3 is built from 15 residues. The ends were cut back, 5 bases at V and 0 bases at J, with 13 bases in the middle. Germline loops: CDR1 SEHNR, CDR2 FQNEAQ (reference sequence). DNA for the CDR3: TGTGCCAGCAGCCAACAGCCGGGAATGAACACTGAAGCTTTCTTT. Protein: CASSQQPGMNTEAFF.

The gene calls are TRBV19 and TRBJ2-2; D remains ambiguous. V was cut by 0 bases and J by 5 bases, with 16 bases left in between. Per germline, CDR1 LNHDA and CDR2 SQIVND (reference sequence). The CDR3 length is 17 residues. CDR3 region: CASSIDGPSIRTGELFF. The CDR3 coding sequence is TGTGCCAGTAGTATAGATGGTCCCAGCATCAGGACCGGGGAGCTGTTTTTT.

The rearrangement links TRBV3-1 (or the pseudogene TRBV3-2) to TRBJ1-2; TRBD1 matches at 8 bases. The V gene's germline CDR1 is LGHDT and CDR2 YNNKEL (reference sequence). The CDR3 spans 15 residues. The J segment lost 6 bases and the V segment lost 1 base, leaving 7 bases of the junction unmatched. CDR3 amino acids: CASSQVSTGGHGYTF. The CDR3 DNA is TGTGCCAGCAGCCAAGTTAGCACAGGGGGACATGGCTACACCTTC.